The clone carrying this TCR beta chain showed up just a few times. Its antigen is not identified. This CDR3 region has 17 residues. Germline values: CDR1 DFQATT, CDR2 SNEGSKA (reference sequence). Trimming stripped 3 bases from V and 0 bases from J, with 21 bases between. This entry is derived from a study of T-cell reconstitution after alpha-beta-depleted transplantation in children. Study-level points and caveats: In patients about two months after transplant, alpha-beta T cells reportedly arose from several hundred expanded graft clones. Diversity of TCRbeta at day 60 was high in some patients, arising from surviving recipient T cells and thymic progenitors. One year post-transplant, T-cell counts and diversity were largely derived from T cells produced anew.

Unique molecular identifiers were used in preparing the TCRbeta library. TCRdb re-called the PCR reads with MiXCR, one entry per CDR3 protein. Counted here are around 230,000 distinct CDR3 sequences, about a sixth occurring once; the ten biggest clones make up around two fifths. The sequences come from PBMCs, mostly from graft donor cells, collected 360 days after TCRalphabeta/CD19-depleted stem cell transplant. The chain carries TRBV20-1 and TRBJ2-7, with unresolved D. This clonotype was sampled from a male patient between 2 and 10 years old who had a stem cell transplant for acute lymphoblastic leukemia, so the T cells may come from the graft donor. In DNA form, the CDR3 reads TGCAGTGCTAGCTCACAGAACATTGCCGGAAGCTCCTACGAGCAGTACTTC. This sequence encodes CSASSQNIAGSSYEQYF.